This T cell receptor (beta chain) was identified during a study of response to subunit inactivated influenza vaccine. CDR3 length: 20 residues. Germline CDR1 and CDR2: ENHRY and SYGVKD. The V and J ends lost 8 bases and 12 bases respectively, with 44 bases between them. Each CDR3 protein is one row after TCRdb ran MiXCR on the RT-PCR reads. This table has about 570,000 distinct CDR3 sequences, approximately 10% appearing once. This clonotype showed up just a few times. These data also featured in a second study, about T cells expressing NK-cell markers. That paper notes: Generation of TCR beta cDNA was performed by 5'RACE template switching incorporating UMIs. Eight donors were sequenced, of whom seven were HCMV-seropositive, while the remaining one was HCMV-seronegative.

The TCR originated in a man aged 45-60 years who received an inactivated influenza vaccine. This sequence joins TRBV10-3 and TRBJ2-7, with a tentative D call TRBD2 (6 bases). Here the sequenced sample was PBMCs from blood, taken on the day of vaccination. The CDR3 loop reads CAIPPRYKPPTGLLNSTGYF. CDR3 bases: TGTGCCATCCCCCCCCGGTACAAGCCCCCTACGGGACTCCTAAACTCGACCGGGTACTTC.